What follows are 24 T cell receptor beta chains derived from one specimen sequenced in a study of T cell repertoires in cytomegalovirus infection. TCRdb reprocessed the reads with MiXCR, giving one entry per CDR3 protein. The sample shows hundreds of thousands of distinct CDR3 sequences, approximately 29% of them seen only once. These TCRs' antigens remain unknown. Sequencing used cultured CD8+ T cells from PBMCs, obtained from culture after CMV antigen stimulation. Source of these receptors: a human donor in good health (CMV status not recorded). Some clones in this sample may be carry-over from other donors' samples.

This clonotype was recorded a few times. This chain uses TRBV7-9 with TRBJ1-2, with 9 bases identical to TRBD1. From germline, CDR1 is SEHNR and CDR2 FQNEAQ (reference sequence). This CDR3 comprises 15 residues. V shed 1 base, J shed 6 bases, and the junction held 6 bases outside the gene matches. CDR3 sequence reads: CASSLEQGATHGYTF. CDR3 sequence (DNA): TGTGCCAGCAGCTTAGAACAGGGGGCTACCCATGGCTACACCTTC.

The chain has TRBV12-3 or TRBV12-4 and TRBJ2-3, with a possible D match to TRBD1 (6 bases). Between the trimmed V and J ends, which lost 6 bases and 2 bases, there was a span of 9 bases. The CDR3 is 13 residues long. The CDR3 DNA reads TGTGCCAGCAGGTGGACAGACACAGATACGCAGTATTTT. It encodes CASRWTDTDTQYF.

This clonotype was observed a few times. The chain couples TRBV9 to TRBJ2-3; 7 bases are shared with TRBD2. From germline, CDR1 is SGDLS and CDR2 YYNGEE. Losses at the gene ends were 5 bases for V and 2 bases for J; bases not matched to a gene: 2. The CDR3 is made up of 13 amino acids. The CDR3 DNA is TGTGCCAGCAGGGGGGACTACACAGATACGCAGTATTTT. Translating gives CASRGDYTDTQYF.

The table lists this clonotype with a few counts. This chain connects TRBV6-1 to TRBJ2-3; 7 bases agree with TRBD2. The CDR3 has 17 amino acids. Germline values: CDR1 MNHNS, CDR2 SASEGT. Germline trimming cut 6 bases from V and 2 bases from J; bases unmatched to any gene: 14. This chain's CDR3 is CASRPLLPGLSTDTQYF. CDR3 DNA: TGTGCCAGCAGACCCCTATTGCCGGGACTATCCACAGATACGCAGTATTTT.

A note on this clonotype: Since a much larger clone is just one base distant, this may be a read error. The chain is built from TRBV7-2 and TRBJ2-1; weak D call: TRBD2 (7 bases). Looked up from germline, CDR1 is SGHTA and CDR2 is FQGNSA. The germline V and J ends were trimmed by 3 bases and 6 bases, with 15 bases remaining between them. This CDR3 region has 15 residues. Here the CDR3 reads CASSFGGDIVNEQFF. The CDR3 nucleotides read TGTGCCAGCAGCTTTGGGGGGGACATTGTCAATGAGCAGTTCTTC.

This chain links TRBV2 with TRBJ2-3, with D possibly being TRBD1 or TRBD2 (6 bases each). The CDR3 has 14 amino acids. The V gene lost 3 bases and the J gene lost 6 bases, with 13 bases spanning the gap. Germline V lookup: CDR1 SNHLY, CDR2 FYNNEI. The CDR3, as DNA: TGTGCCAGCAGTGATGGGGGGCTTCGGGATACGCAGTATTTT. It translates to CASSDGGLRDTQYF.

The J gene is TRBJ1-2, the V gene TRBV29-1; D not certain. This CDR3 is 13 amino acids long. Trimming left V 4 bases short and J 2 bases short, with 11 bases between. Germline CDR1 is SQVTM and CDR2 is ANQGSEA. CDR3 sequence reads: CSVGPGENYGYTF. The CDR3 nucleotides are TGCAGCGTTGGTCCGGGAGAAAACTATGGCTACACCTTC.

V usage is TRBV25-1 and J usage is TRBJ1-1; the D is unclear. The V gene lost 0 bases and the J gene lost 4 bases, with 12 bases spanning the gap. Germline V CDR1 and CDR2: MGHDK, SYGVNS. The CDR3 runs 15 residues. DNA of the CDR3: TGTGCCAGCAGTGAATATTACCCAGGCTTCACTGAAGCTTTCTTT. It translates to CASSEYYPGFTEAFF. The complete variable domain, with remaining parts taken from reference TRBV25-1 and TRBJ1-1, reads EADIYQTPRYLVIGTGKKITLECSQTMGHDKMYWYQQDPGMELHLIHYSYGVNSTEKGDLSSESTVSRIRTEHFPLTLESARPSHTSQYLCASSEYYPGFTEAFFGQGTRLTVV.

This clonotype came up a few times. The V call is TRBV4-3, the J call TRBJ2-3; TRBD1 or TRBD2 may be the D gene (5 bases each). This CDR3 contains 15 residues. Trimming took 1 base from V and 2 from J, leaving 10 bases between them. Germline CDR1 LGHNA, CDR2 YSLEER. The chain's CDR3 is CASSQGDGSTDTQYF. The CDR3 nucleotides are TGCGCCAGCAGCCAAGGGGACGGTTCCACAGATACGCAGTATTTT.

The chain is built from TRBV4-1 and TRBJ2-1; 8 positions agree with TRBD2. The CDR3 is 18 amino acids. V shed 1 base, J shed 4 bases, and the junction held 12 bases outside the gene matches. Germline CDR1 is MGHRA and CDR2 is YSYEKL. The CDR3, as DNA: TGCGCCAGCAGCCAAGCTCCTGATGCGGTAGCGGGATACAATGAGCAGTTCTTC. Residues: CASSQAPDAVAGYNEQFF.

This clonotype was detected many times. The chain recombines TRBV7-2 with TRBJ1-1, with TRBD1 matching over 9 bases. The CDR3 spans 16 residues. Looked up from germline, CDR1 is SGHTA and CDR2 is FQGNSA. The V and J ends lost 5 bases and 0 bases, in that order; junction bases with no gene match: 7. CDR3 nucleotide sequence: TGTGCCAGCAGCCGTGGACAGGGGAGGATGAACACTGAAGCTTTCTTT. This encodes CASSRGQGRMNTEAFF. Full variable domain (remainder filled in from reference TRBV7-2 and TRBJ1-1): GAGVSQSPSNKVTEKGKDVELRCDPISGHTALYWYRQSLGQGLEFLIYFQGNSAPDKSGLPSDRFSAERTGGSVSTLTIQRTQQEDSAVYLCASSRGQGRMNTEAFFGQGTRLTVV.

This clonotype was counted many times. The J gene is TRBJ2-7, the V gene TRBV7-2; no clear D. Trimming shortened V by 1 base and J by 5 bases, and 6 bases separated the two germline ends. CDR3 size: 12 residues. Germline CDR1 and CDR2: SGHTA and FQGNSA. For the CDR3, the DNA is TGTGCCAGCAGCTTAGTCGCCAACGAGCAGTACTTC. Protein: CASSLVANEQYF.

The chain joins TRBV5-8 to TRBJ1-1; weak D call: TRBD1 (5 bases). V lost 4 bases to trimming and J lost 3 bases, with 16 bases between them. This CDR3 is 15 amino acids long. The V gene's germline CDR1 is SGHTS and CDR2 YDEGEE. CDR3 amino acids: CASSQVGGLDTEAFF. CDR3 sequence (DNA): TGTGCCAGCAGCCAGGTGGGGGGATTGGACACTGAAGCTTTCTTT.

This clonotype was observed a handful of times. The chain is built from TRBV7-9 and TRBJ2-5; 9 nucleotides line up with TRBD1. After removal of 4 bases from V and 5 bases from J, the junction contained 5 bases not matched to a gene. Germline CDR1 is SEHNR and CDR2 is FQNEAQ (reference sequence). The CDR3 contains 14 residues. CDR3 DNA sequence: TGTGCCAGCAGCTGGGACAGGGAGTGGGAGACCCAGTACTTC. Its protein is CASSWDREWETQYF.

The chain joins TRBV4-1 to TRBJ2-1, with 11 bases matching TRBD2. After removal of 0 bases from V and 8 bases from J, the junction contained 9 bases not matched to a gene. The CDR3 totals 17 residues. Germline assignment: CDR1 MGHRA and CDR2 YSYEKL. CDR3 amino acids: CASSQEKTLAGGDEQFF. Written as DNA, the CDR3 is TGCGCCAGCAGCCAAGAAAAAACGCTAGCGGGGGGCGATGAGCAGTTCTTC.

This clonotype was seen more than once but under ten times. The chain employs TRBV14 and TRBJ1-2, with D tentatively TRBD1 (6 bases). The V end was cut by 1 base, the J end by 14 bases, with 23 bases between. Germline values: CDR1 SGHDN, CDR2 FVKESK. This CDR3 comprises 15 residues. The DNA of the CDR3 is TGTGCCAGCAGCCAAGTCTCCGTGGGACACCCGGGACTAACCTTC. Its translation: CASSQVSVGHPGLTF.

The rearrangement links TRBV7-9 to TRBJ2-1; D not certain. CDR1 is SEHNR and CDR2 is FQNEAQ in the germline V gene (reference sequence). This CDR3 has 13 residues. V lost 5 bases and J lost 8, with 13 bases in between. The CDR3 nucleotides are TGTGCCAGCAGCCCCCGGGTGGCGGATGAGCAGTTCTTC. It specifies CASSPRVADEQFF. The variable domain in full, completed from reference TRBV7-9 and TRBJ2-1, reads DTGVSQNPRHKITKRGQNVTFRCDPISEHNRLYWYRQTLGQGPEFLTYFQNEAQLEKSRLLSDRFSAERPKGSFSTLEIQRTEQGDSAMYLCASSPRVADEQFFGPGTRLTVL.

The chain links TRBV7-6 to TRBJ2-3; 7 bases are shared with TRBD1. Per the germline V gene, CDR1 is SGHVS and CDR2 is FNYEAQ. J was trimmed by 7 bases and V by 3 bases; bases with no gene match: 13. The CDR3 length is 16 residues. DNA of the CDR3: TGTGCCAGCAGCTTGGTACGGGACAGCTCACAAAATACGCAGTATTTT. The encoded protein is CASSLVRDSSQNTQYF.

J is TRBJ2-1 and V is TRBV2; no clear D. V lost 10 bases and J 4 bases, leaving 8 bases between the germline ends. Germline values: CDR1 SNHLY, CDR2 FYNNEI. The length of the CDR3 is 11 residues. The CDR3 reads CAIKEYNEQFF. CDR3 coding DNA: TGTGCCATCAAAGAATACAATGAGCAGTTCTTC.

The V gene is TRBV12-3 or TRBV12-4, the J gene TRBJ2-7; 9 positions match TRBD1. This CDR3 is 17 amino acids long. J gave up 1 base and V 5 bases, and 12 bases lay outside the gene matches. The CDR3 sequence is CASSNKYRDRDSYEQYF. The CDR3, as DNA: TGTGCCAGCAGTAATAAATACCGGGACAGGGATTCCTACGAGCAGTACTTC.

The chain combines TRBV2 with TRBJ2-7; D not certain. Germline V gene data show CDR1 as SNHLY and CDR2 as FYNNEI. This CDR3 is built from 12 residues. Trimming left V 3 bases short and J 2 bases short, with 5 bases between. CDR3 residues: CASSEGPYEQYV. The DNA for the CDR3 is TGTGCCAGCAGTGAGGGCCCCTACGAGCAGTACGTC.

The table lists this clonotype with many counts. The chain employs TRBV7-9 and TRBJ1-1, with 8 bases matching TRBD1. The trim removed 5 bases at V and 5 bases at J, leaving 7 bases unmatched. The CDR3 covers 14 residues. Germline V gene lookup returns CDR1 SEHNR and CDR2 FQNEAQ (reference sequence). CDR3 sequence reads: CASSGPQGATEAFF. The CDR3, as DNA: TGTGCCAGCAGCGGTCCTCAGGGGGCGACTGAAGCTTTCTTT.

The CDR3 protein is CASSGIDSPTDTQYF. In nucleotides, the CDR3 is TGTGCCAGCAGTGGGATAGACAGCCCCACAGATACGCAGTATTTT. The rearrangement links TRBV2 to TRBJ2-3; D is perhaps TRBD1 (5 bases). V lost 4 bases and J lost 2, with 13 bases in between. Germline-derived CDR1 and CDR2 are SNHLY and FYNNEI. The CDR3 length is 15 residues.

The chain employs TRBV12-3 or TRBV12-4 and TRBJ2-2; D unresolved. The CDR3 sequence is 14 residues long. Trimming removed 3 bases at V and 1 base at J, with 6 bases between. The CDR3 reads CASSFNQNTGELFF. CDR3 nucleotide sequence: TGTGCCAGCAGTTTTAACCAGAACACCGGGGAGCTGTTTTTT.